This T cell receptor (beta chain) is from a study of CDR3 diversity in severe acne. In TCRdb, the PCR reads were re-called with MiXCR into one record per CDR3 protein. The data contain approximately 77,000 distinct CDR3 sequences, approximately 54% of them singletons. This clonotype appeared once. Sequencing was performed on blood. The source is a male donor with severe acne vulgaris.

For the CDR3, the DNA is TGTGCCAGCAGCTCCGGGACTCCTCTCTACGAGCAGTACTTC. As protein: CASSSGTPLYEQYF. The rearrangement joins TRBV7-6 to TRBJ2-7, with D tentatively TRBD2 (6 bases). The CDR3 is 14 amino acids. CDR1 and CDR2 from the germline V gene are SGHVS and FNYEAQ. V lost 4 bases and J lost 3, with 13 bases in between.